These T cell receptor beta chains were read from a single sample in a study of siplizumab effects on memory and regulatory T cells. Sequencing used immunoSEQ multiplex PCR; TCRdb keeps in-frame clones, though not all of them. The data show under 20,000 clones, under 50% seen once. These receptors' antigens are unknown. Sequenced sample: CFSE-low (dividing) CD4+ T cells sorted from an allogeneic mixed lymphocyte reaction. The receptors shown here come from a human donor in good health; the cells came from an allogeneic mixed lymphocyte reaction. The CDR3 runs from the conserved cysteine through the conserved F or W. A D gene is named only where the DNA matches it firmly. Clone sizes are given selectively: once, few, many, or a class where the clone is expanded.

J	V	size	D	DNA	CDR3
TRBJ2-1	TRBV9	.	TRBD1	TGTGCCAGCAGCGTAGGGGGGACAGGGGTACAAAATGAGCAGTTCTTC	CASSVGGTGVQNEQFF
TRBJ2-7	TRBV5-1	few	.	TGCGCCAGCAGCCCGGGGACGGCTGTTGCGGAGCAGTACTTC	CASSPGTAVAEQYF
TRBJ1-1	TRBV30	medium-sized	TRBD1	TGTGCCAAGACAGGGGGAGGGGTGAACACTGAAGCTTTCTTT	CAKTGGGVNTEAFF
TRBJ2-3	TRBV7-2	once	.	TGTGCCAGCAGCTTAGGGGGGGGGCTCCCAGATACGCAGTATTTT	CASSLGGGLPDTQYF
TRBJ1-1	TRBV19	once	.	TGTGCCGATAAGGGTGTACCCGGGGGGCGGGGGACTGAAGCTTTCTTT	CADKGVPGGRGTEAFF
TRBJ1-2	TRBV7-2	.	.	TGTGCCAGCAGCGCTGACCGATCTCCCATCTATGGCTACACCTTC	CASSADRSPIYGYTF
TRBJ2-1	TRBV6-1	.	TRBD2	TGTGCCAGCAGTGTAACACTACTAGCGGGGGGCCCGTTTGAGCAGTTCTTC	CASSVTLLAGGPFEQFF
TRBJ2-7	TRBV9	.	TRBD2	TGTGCCAGCAGCCGTCGGGGGGAGGAGCAGTACTTC	CASSRRGEEQYF
TRBJ1-1	TRBV19	.	.	TGTGCCAGTAGTATATTAGTTAACACTGAAGCTTTCTTT	CASSILVNTEAFF
TRBJ2-7	TRBV6-5	.	.	TGTGCCAGCCCCGGCAACGACTTAACCTACGAGCAGTACTTC	CASPGNDLTYEQYF
TRBJ2-3	TRBV19	.	.	TGTGCCAGTAGTATCAACAGGGTGGATACGCAGTATTTT	CASSINRVDTQYF
TRBJ2-2	TRBV7-5	few	.	TGTGTCAGAAGCGCTAGGGAGACTAACACCGGGGAGCTGTTTTTT	CVRSARETNTGELFF
TRBJ2-5	TRBV18	.	TRBD1	TGTGCCAGCTCACGGGGACAGGGGGAGACCCAGTACTTC	CASSRGQGETQYF
TRBJ2-4	TRBV2	.	.	TGTGCCAGCAGTCGCCGGGACCTAGCCAAAAACATTCAGTACTTC	CASSRRDLAKNIQYF
TRBJ2-3	TRBV18	.	.	TGTGCCAGCTCACCCCGACAATCCACAGATACGCAGTATTTT	CASSPRQSTDTQYF
TRBJ2-7	TRBV10-3	.	.	TGTGCCATCAGTGAGTCGAGTTACGAGCAGTACTTC	CAISESSYEQYF
TRBJ1-3	TRBV15	.	.	TGTGCCACCAGCAGTTCAGGGAGCTCTGGAAACACCATATATTTT	CATSSSGSSGNTIYF
TRBJ2-1	TRBV7-2	.	TRBD2	TGTGCCAGCAGCTTGACTAGCGGGGGGGTCTATGAGCAGTTCTTC	CASSLTSGGVYEQFF
TRBJ1-1	TRBV6-5	.	.	TGTGCCAGCAGTTACTCGAGGAGTGAAGCTTTCTTT	CASSYSRSEAFF
TRBJ1-1	TRBV6-6	once	.	TGTGCCAGCAGTTACGGGGGGCAGACCGCTGAAGCTTTCTTT	CASSYGGQTAEAFF
TRBJ2-7	TRBV18	.	TRBD1	TGTGCCAGCTCACCCCTACAGGGGGCCGAGCAGTACTTC	CASSPLQGAEQYF
TRBJ2-3	TRBV7-2	.	.	TGTGCCAGCAGCCCTCCCCGCGCTAGCGGCACAGATACGCAGTATTTT	CASSPPRASGTDTQYF
TRBJ2-7	TRBV28	.	.	TGTGCCAGCACCGACGGACAAGGGGGGGTTTTTGGCGAGCAGTACTTC	CASTDGQGGVFGEQYF
TRBJ2-3	TRBV5-6	.	.	TGTGCCAGCAGCTTGGACAGCACAGATACGCAGTATTTT	CASSLDSTDTQYF
TRBJ1-1	TRBV6-6	medium-sized	.	TGTGCCAGCACCCTAGACAGAACCGATGAAGCTTTCTTT	CASTLDRTDEAFF
TRBJ1-4	TRBV9	.	.	TGTGCCAGCAGCTCCACATCAGGGACCGGTGAAAAACTGTTTTTT	CASSSTSGTGEKLFF
TRBJ1-5	TRBV18	few	.	TGTGCCAGCTCACCCATCGGGGATCAGCCCCAGCATTTT	CASSPIGDQPQHF
TRBJ2-2	TRBV10-3	.	TRBD2	TGTGCCATCAGTGAACCTGGACTAGCGGGGGGGACCGGGGAGCTGTTTTTT	CAISEPGLAGGTGELFF
TRBJ2-1	TRBV7-7	.	.	TGTGCCAGCAGCTTAGATATGGGGGATGAGCAGTTCTTC	CASSLDMGDEQFF
TRBJ1-2	TRBV28	.	.	TGTGCCAGCAGTTTAGACAGGCTGGGATTCTACACCTTC	CASSLDRLGFYTF
TRBJ2-3	TRBV28	.	.	TGTGCCAGCAGAATTCCGGGGAGCACAGATACGCAGTATTTT	CASRIPGSTDTQYF
TRBJ2-5	TRBV9	few	.	TGTGCCAGCAGCGTTCGAGGAGGGGAGACCCAGTACTTC	CASSVRGGETQYF